The 13 T cell receptor beta chains given below trace back to one sample, sequenced in a study of response to subunit inactivated influenza vaccine. TCRdb reprocessed the RT-PCR reads with MiXCR, giving one entry per CDR3 protein. Here the sample spans 540,000 or so distinct CDR3 sequences, 10% to 15% being singletons. Sequenced here: PBMCs from blood, sampled more than 35 days after vaccination. All receptors come from a man aged 45-65 years who received an inactivated influenza vaccine.

V usage is TRBV6-2 or TRBV6-3 and J usage is TRBJ2-1; maybe TRBD2 (5 bases). Germline values: CDR1 MNHEY, CDR2 SVGEGT. Trimming pared 2 bases from V and 7 bases from J, leaving 6 bases between. CDR3 length: 12 residues. The CDR3 loop is CASSYPGNEQFF. CDR3 sequence (DNA): TGTGCCAGCAGTTACCCGGGGAATGAGCAGTTCTTC.

This clonotype was picked up a small number of times. The chain joins TRBV12-3 or TRBV12-4 to TRBJ2-7, with 8 bases lining up with TRBD1. The CDR3 length is 16 residues. Germline trimming cut 5 bases from V and 0 bases from J; bases unmatched to any gene: 9. The CDR3: CASSKIGQGSSYEQYF. The CDR3 DNA sequence: TGTGCCAGCAGTAAAATCGGACAGGGTTCCTCCTACGAGCAGTACTTC.

This clonotype was seen only a few times. The chain employs TRBV10-3 and TRBJ2-3, with D perhaps matching TRBD1 or TRBD2 (5 bases each). Trimming left V 8 bases short and J 2 bases short, with 14 bases between. Looked up from germline, CDR1 is ENHRY and CDR2 is SYGVKD. There are 14 residues in the CDR3. DNA of the CDR3: TGTGCCATCTCCCCGGGGCTCAACACAGATACGCAGTATTTT. Translating it yields CAISPGLNTDTQYF.

The chain is built from TRBV5-1 and TRBJ2-7, with TRBD1 identical over 7 bases. Germline trimming cut 4 bases from V and 3 bases from J; bases unmatched to any gene: 7. The CDR3 runs 14 residues. Germline V gives CDR1 SGHRS, CDR2 YFSETQ. Written as DNA, the CDR3 is TGCGCCAGCAGCCCCGACAGGGCCAACTACGAGCAGTACTTC. It encodes CASSPDRANYEQYF.

In this sample, this clonotype turned up many times. V usage is TRBV10-3 and J usage is TRBJ2-1; TRBD2 matches at 7 bases. Germline V gene data show CDR1 as ENHRY and CDR2 as SYGVKD. V shed 10 bases, J shed 2 bases, and the junction held 8 bases outside the gene matches. The CDR3 is 14 amino acids. The CDR3 reads CATDPGGAYNEQFF. DNA for the CDR3: TGTGCCACCGATCCGGGGGGAGCCTACAATGAGCAGTTCTTC.

This clonotype has only a few counts. This rearrangement joins TRBV6-1 to TRBJ1-2, with 7 nucleotides matching TRBD1. In germline, CDR1 is MNHNS, CDR2 SASEGT. This CDR3 has 13 amino acids. The ends lost 10 bases at V and 7 bases at J; junction bases unmatched: 12. CDR3 coding DNA: TGTGCCATCCGAGAACAGGGGCTTGGTGGCTACACCTTC. Protein: CAIREQGLGGYTF.

V gene TRBV5-1 combines with J gene TRBJ1-4; D is possibly TRBD1 (6 bases). The germline V and J ends were trimmed by 5 bases and 8 bases, with 16 bases remaining between them. This CDR3 spans 14 amino acids. Per germline, CDR1 SGHRS and CDR2 YFSETQ. The CDR3 here is CASSLTGSREKLFF. CDR3 DNA sequence: TGCGCCAGCAGTCTAACAGGGTCTAGAGAAAAACTGTTTTTT.

This clonotype was recorded a few times. The rearrangement joins TRBV10-2 to TRBJ2-1; 15 bases match TRBD2. The CDR3 extends over 14 amino acids. The V and J ends lost 2 bases and 15 bases, in that order; junction bases with no gene match: 5. The V gene's germline CDR1 is WSHSY and CDR2 SAAADI. The CDR3 coding sequence is TGCGCCAGCAGTGAGACGCGGACTAGCGGGGGGGCGTTCTTC. It translates to CASSETRTSGGAFF.

V usage is TRBV5-1 and J usage is TRBJ1-4; D may be TRBD1 (5 bases). Germline V gene sequence: CDR1 SGHRS, CDR2 YFSETQ. This CDR3 is 16 amino acids long. V lost 4 bases and J 4 bases, leaving 17 bases between the germline ends. CDR3 region: CASSREGRANNEKLFF. The CDR3, as DNA: TGCGCCAGCAGCAGAGAGGGCAGGGCGAATAATGAAAAACTGTTTTTT.

Written as DNA, the CDR3 is TGCAGTGCTAGAGCAGGGTTATTAGAGACCCAGTACTTC. This translates into CSARAGLLETQYF. The gene calls are TRBV20-1 and TRBJ2-5, with D possibly TRBD1 on 5 matching bases. The V end was cut by 1 base, the J end by 4 bases, with 10 bases between. The CDR3 runs 13 residues. Germline V gives CDR1 DFQATT, CDR2 SNEGSKA (reference sequence).

This clonotype showed up just a few times. V gene TRBV6-2 or TRBV6-3 combines with J gene TRBJ2-7, with D perhaps TRBD2 (5 bases). V lost 2 bases to trimming and J lost 0 bases, with 11 bases between them. Germline V CDR1 and CDR2: MNHEY, SVGEGT. CDR3 length: 15 residues. The CDR3 bases are TGTGCCAGCAGTTACCCCCCGGGGTACTCCTACGAGCAGTACTTC. Translated: CASSYPPGYSYEQYF.

In its sample, this clonotype was seen many times. The genes are TRBV12-3 or TRBV12-4 and TRBJ1-6, with D perhaps TRBD1 (5 bases). V lost 6 bases and J 6 bases, leaving 15 bases between the germline ends. The CDR3 sequence is 15 residues long. The CDR3 region has the DNA TGTGCCAGCAGGGTAGGGGCTGTAGGTAATTCACCCCTCCACTTT. Translated, it gives CASRVGAVGNSPLHF.

This clonotype was counted between two and nine times. The V gene is TRBV29-1, the J gene TRBJ2-7; TRBD2 matches at 11 bases. CDR1 and CDR2 from the germline V gene are SQVTM and ANQGSEA. This CDR3 is 14 amino acids long. V trimming: 4 bases; J trimming: 7 bases; junction bases outside the gene matches: 9. The CDR3 loop is CSVGGSGRAREQYF. CDR3 in DNA: TGCAGCGTTGGGGGTAGCGGGAGGGCCCGGGAGCAGTACTTC.